The text below deals with one T cell receptor (beta chain). Its antigen remains unknown. The V and J ends lost 4 bases and 4 bases, in that order; junction bases with no gene match: 2. CDR3 length equals 13 residues. Germline CDR1 and CDR2: SGHRS and YFSETQ. Reverse transcribed after extraction, RNA yielded cDNA as the sequencing template. The protocol was immunoSEQ multiplex PCR, while the TCRdb copy is restricted to in-frame clones and leaves out a portion. The data contain approximately 210,000 clones, 64% of them singletons. Treatment reported: oral pan-JAK inhibitor, 5-10 mg twice daily. This specimen belongs to a study of CD8+ T cells in alopecia areata. Across the whole study: Scoring of severity for treated patients was based on percentage of affected scalp area. Broader study findings: Scalp lesions, especially in alopecia totalis/universalis, had higher clonality than normal scalp.

The specimen comprised CD4+ T cells sorted from blood, sampled at week 4, from a patient treated with tofacitinib. The receptor comes from a human donor with alopecia areata. The V gene is TRBV5-1, the J gene TRBJ1-1, with 9 bases lining up with TRBD1. CDR3: CASSMGQGTEAFF. CDR3 coding DNA: TGCGCCAGCAGCATGGGACAGGGCACTGAAGCTTTCTTT.